One and the same sample provided the 30 T cell receptor delta chains below, sequenced in a study of γδ T cells in repeated Plasmodium falciparum infection. TCRdb reanalysed the multiplex PCR reads via CATT. Of under 60,000 delta-chain clones listed, 1.6% are singletons. Vgamma9/Vdelta2+ and Vdelta2-negative gammadelta T cells were flow-sorted from PBMC for bulk sequencing. The sequenced sample was gamma-delta T cells from blood. The receptors were gathered from a pool of human donors (malaria-infected and uninfected, not separated).

In regard to this clone: TCRdb attributes to this sequence the protein of a much larger clone, which differs from the DNA translation at residue 13; a read error is likely, and the protein displayed is translated from the DNA. TRDV1 is the V gene, and the J gene was not called; the table's D call of TRDD3 was not tested on the DNA. The CDR3 has 15 residues. Germline assignment: CDR1 TSWWSYY and CDR2 QGS. The CDR3 protein is CALGEAGVSTDKPIF. The DNA for the CDR3 is TGTGCTCTTGGGGAAGCGGGGGTTAGCACCGATAAACCCATCTTT.

On this clone: A read error likely explains why the TCRdb protein, taken from a much larger clone, differs from this DNA's translation at residue 17; the protein shown is translated from the DNA. The chain couples TRDV1 to TRDJ1; 12 nucleotides align to TRDD3. TCRdb supplies no J gene; here it was assigned by aligning the nucleotide sequence to germline. The junction had 27 bases not matched to a gene; V was cut back by 5 bases and J by 2 bases. The CDR3 extends over 23 amino acids. Germline V gene data show CDR1 as TSWWSYY and CDR2 as QGS. The chain's CDR3 is CALGRRVVTRKLGDTPNTDKLIF. CDR3 DNA: TGTGCTCTTGGGAGAAGGGTAGTTACCCGAAAACTGGGGGATACTCCCAATACCGATAAACTCATCTTT.

This clone was detected a few times. This likely stems from a read error, as it lies one base from a far larger clone. In the same sample, other DNA sequences code for this CDR3. The J gene is TRDJ1, the V gene TRDV1, with TRDD3 matching 7 bases. The J segment lost 0 bases and the V segment lost 0 bases, leaving 19 bases of the junction unmatched. Germline loops: CDR1 TSWWSYY, CDR2 QGS. The CDR3 is 21 amino acids. CDR3 region: CALGELGDRNWGTAYTDKLIF. The CDR3 DNA reads as TGTGCTCTTGGGGAACTAGGAGACAGAAATTGGGGGACTGCGTACACCGATAAACTCATCTTT.

The chain carries TRDV1 and TRDJ1; the match to TRDD3 covers 7 bases. CDR1 is TSWWSYY, CDR2 QGS, per germline. With 1 base clipped from V and 3 bases from J, the junction kept 26 bases outside the gene matches. The CDR3 length is 22 residues. The CDR3 nucleotides are TGTGCTCTTGGGGAACAGAGTCGATGGTTGGCTTCATACTGGGGATTACCCGATAAACTCATCTTT. It translates to CALGEQSRWLASYWGLPDKLIF.

This clone has more than one count but fewer than ten. Only one base separates this from a far larger clonotype, so it likely reflects a read error. Other DNA sequences from this sample encode an identical CDR3 as well. The chain joins TRDV1 to TRDJ3, with 7 bases identical to TRDD3. Here the J gene was assigned by germline matching of the DNA, as TCRdb has none. Germline values: CDR1 TSWWSYY, CDR2 QGS. The CDR3 has 21 amino acids. The CDR3 protein is CALALLGIRSDSSWDTRQMFF. The CDR3 bases are TGTGCTCTTGCCCTCTTGGGGATAAGGTCGGATAGCTCCTGGGACACCAGACAGATGTTTTTC.

This clone showed up many times. TCRdb has a much larger clone's protein, which differs at residue 4 from the translation of this DNA, likely because of a read error; what is shown is the protein translated from the DNA. The chain carries TRDV1 and TRDJ1; D might be TRDD2 or TRDD3, each matching 5 bases. TCRdb gives no J gene; it was assigned here by matching the DNA to germline. The CDR3 runs 19 residues. The germline gives CDR1 TSWWSYY, CDR2 QGS. CDR3 amino acids: CALEERFLATGTHTDKLIF. CDR3 nucleotide sequence: TGTGCTCTTGAGGAACGGTTCCTGGCGACGGGGACCCACACCGATAAACTCATCTTT.

A note on this clone: Translating this DNA gives a protein that differs at residue 7 from the TCRdb one, which belongs to a much larger clone; a read error is likely, and the protein shown is this translation. This chain connects TRDV2 to TRDJ1; D is unclear. Matching the DNA to germline supplied the J gene, which TCRdb does not give. CDR3 length: 16 residues. Germline V gene sequence: CDR1 GEAIGNYY, CDR2 EKD. V lost 3 bases, J lost 0 bases, and 16 bases lay in between. The CDR3 DNA reads as TGTGCCTGTGACCCCCCGCACACAGTGTACACCGATAAACTCATCTTT. It encodes CACDPPHTVYTDKLIF.

A note on this clone: Translating this DNA gives a protein that differs at residue 5 from the TCRdb one, which belongs to a much larger clone; a read error is likely, and the protein shown is this translation. The rearrangement uses TRDV2 and TRDJ2, with 11 positions matching TRDD3. No J gene was available from TCRdb, and it was assigned here by a germline match of the DNA. Germline V gives CDR1 GEAIGNYY, CDR2 EKD. J lost 0 bases, V lost 3 bases, and 11 bases had no gene match. CDR3 length equals 19 residues. The CDR3 nucleotides are TGTGCCTGTGACGCCGTCTGGCTGGGGGATACATCTTTGACAGCACAACTCTTCTTT. Its translation: CACDAVWLGDTSLTAQLFF.

This clone occurred a few times. TCRdb records a much larger clone's protein for this DNA, with a difference at residue 5 that likely arises from a read error; the protein given is the translation of the DNA. The V gene is TRDV1, the J gene TRDJ1; TRDD3 matches 12 bases. CDR1 and CDR2 from the germline V gene are TSWWSYY and QGS. This CDR3 spans 18 amino acids. V trimming: 4 bases; J trimming: 0 bases; junction bases outside the gene matches: 9. The CDR3: CALGAPGGYAFHTDKLIF. The CDR3 DNA is TGTGCTCTTGGGGCCCCTGGGGGATACGCATTTCACACCGATAAACTCATCTTT.

This clone showed up many times. Translating this DNA gives a protein that differs at residue 10 from the TCRdb one, which belongs to a much larger clone; a read error is likely, and the protein shown is this translation. The chain carries TRDV1 and TRDJ1, with TRDD3 matching 7 bases. TCRdb is silent on the J gene; assignment here came from matching the DNA to germline. V lost 1 base and J lost 1; bases outside the gene matches: 12. The length of the CDR3 is 18 residues. CDR1 TSWWSYY and CDR2 QGS come from the germline V gene. The CDR3 loop reads CALGEPPYWWIRTDKLIF. Written as DNA, the CDR3 is TGTGCTCTTGGGGAACCTCCGTACTGGTGGATACGCACCGATAAACTCATCTTT.

A few counts support this clone. A far larger clone is off by one base, so a read error is likely. CDR3 nucleotides: TGTGCTCTTGGCTCTCGGCTCGTTGACGGGGGGATGTATGCTAAGCTCATCTTT. This gives the protein CALGSRLVDGGMYAKLIF. No J gene was called, and the V gene is TRDV1; TRDD3, as called in the table, went unchecked against the DNA. The CDR3 is made up of 18 amino acids. Germline values: CDR1 TSWWSYY, CDR2 QGS.

In this sample, this clone is medium-sized. Other nucleotide sequences from this sample produce the same CDR3. The chain couples TRDV1 to TRDJ1; TRDD3 matches at 12 bases. This CDR3 has 19 residues. V dropped 2 bases and J dropped 3; count of bases not matched to a gene: 13. CDR1 and CDR2 from the germline V gene are TSWWSYY and QGS. Here the CDR3 DNA reads TGTGCTCTTGGGGAAAAGGCTCCTACGCTGGGGGATACGGCCGATAAACTCATCTTT. Translated, it gives CALGEKAPTLGDTADKLIF.

This clone was seen repeatedly, ten times or more. Its ends do not fully match the called genes, so a read error is possible. CDR3 DNA: TGTGCTATTGGGGTACTTACTGGCCTTCCCTCTTACTGGGGGATAAAGTACACCGATAAACTCATCTTT. It is translated as CAIGVLTGLPSYWGIKYTDKLIF. This chain links TRDV1 with TRDJ1; 11 nucleotides agree with TRDD3. The CDR3 is made up of 23 amino acids. CDR1 and CDR2 (germline): TSWWSYY, QGS.

Many counts were recorded for this clone. The chain has TRDV2 and TRDJ1; 8 bases line up with TRDD3. V gave up 9 bases and J gave up 2 bases; unmatched junction bases: 16. The CDR3 consists of 16 residues. Germline V gene sequence: CDR1 GEAIGNYY, CDR2 EKD. Here the CDR3 DNA reads TGTGCCAGTAGCTACGTTAGGGCTGGGGGAACCGATAAACTCATCTTT. This sequence encodes CASSYVRAGGTDKLIF.

This clone was counted between two and nine times. TCRdb's listed protein matches a much larger clone and diverges from this DNA's translation at residue 8, likely through a read error; the protein shown comes from the DNA. This chain joins TRDV1 and TRDJ1; TRDD3 agrees at 9 bases. The V segment lost 4 bases and the J segment 0 bases; nucleotides outside the gene matches: 27. The CDR3 covers 23 residues. CDR1 is TSWWSYY and CDR2 is QGS in the germline V gene. DNA of the CDR3: TGTGCTCTTGGGGCACGGGAGTGCTGGGGGATTAGAACTACCTACCTCCACACCGATAAACTCATCTTT. This sequence encodes CALGARECWGIRTTYLHTDKLIF.

A note on this clone: Different DNA sequences within this sample yield the same CDR3. The J gene went uncalled, whereas the V gene is TRDV2; the table assigns TRDD3, which was not confirmed against the DNA. This CDR3 is 16 amino acids long. CDR1 is GEAIGNYY, CDR2 EKD, per germline. The chain's CDR3 is CACDPLMNLGDRTVIF. Here the CDR3 DNA reads TGTGCCTGTGATCCCTTGATGAATCTGGGGGATCGCACTGTCATCTTT.

V and J are TRDV1 and TRDJ1; D not certain. In the absence of a J gene in TCRdb, the DNA was matched to germline to assign it here. The CDR3 extends over 10 amino acids. CDR1 and CDR2 from the germline V gene are TSWWSYY and QGS. V lost 11 bases and J lost 3, with 7 bases in between. The CDR3: CAREADKLIF. CDR3 nucleotides: TGTGCTAGGGAGGCCGATAAACTCATCTTT.

This clone was found a few times. This probably arose from a read error, given a far larger clone one base away. This CDR3 is also generated by other DNA sequences in the sample. The chain carries TRDV1 and TRDJ1; the D gene is possibly TRDD3 (5 bases). The J gene, absent from TCRdb, was called here by matching the DNA to germline. Germline values: CDR1 TSWWSYY, CDR2 QGS. The CDR3 consists of 18 residues. The CDR3 sequence is CALGEALGVERHTDKLIF. CDR3 nucleotides: TGCGCTCTTGGGGAAGCCCTAGGGGTGGAGAGACACACCGATAAACTCATCTTT.

This clone has more than one count but fewer than ten. The TCRdb protein, from a much larger clone, departs from this DNA's translation at residue 16, likely by read error; the protein shown derives from the DNA. This chain uses TRDV2 with TRDJ1; 12 nucleotides line up with TRDD3. The J gene is absent in TCRdb and was assigned here via DNA matching to germline. Germline CDR1 GEAIGNYY, CDR2 EKD. CDR3 length: 21 amino acids. Trimming took 0 bases from V and 3 from J; bases not matched to a gene: 19. CDR3 loop: CACDTVTLWGIRETQADKLIF. CDR3 nucleotides: TGTGCCTGTGACACCGTAACCCTCTGGGGGATACGCGAAACCCAGGCCGATAAACTCATCTTT.

About this clone: The protein in TCRdb stems from a much larger clone and differs at residue 4 from this DNA's translation, likely a read error; here the protein is translated from the DNA. Here the CDR3 reads CALRKTPHQNVLGKLKYTDKLIF. As DNA, the CDR3 is TGTGCTCTGAGAAAAACGCCTCACCAAAATGTCCTGGGGAAGTTGAAGTACACCGATAAACTCATCTTT. The chain employs TRDV1 and TRDJ1, with TRDD3 as a possible D gene (6 bases). The V gene's germline CDR1 is TSWWSYY and CDR2 QGS. The CDR3 covers 23 residues. The ends were cut back, 9 bases at V and 0 bases at J, with 41 bases in the middle.

This clone was observed many times. The mismatch at residue 4 between this DNA's translation and the TCRdb protein of a much larger clone likely reflects a read error; the protein shown is translated from the DNA. This chain joins TRDV2 and TRDJ1; D gene unclear. Germline CDR1 reads GEAIGNYY; CDR2 reads EKD. Trimming cost V 5 bases and J 2 bases, with 8 bases left between them. The CDR3 runs to 12 residues. The CDR3 here is CACVTCTDKLIF. The DNA of the CDR3 is TGTGCCTGTGTGACCTGTACCGATAAACTCATCTTT.

As for this clone: This DNA's translation differs at residue 16 from TCRdb's protein, which comes from a much larger clone; a read error is likely, and the protein shown is translated from the DNA. This chain connects TRDV3 to TRDJ1; 11 bases are shared with TRDD3. TCRdb gives no J gene; it was assigned here by matching the DNA to germline. J gave up 0 bases and V 4 bases, and 28 bases lay outside the gene matches. The CDR3 extends over 22 amino acids. CDR1 is TVYSNPD and CDR2 is GDNSRS in the germline V gene (reference sequence). In DNA, the CDR3 is TGTGCCTCTCTTCCCACTCCCCGGCTGGGGGATACAGTGGGGGTGCACACCGATAAACTCATCTTT. As protein: CASLPTPRLGDTVGVHTDKLIF.

Turning to this clone: A far larger clone is one nucleotide away, so this likely arose from a read error. Different DNA sequences within this sample yield the same CDR3. The V gene is given as TRDV1, and no J gene call is available; the tabulated D call, TRDD3, remains unverified against the DNA. Germline V gives CDR1 TSWWSYY, CDR2 QGS. The CDR3 loop spans 16 amino acids. CDR3 bases: TGTGCTCTTGGGGACCCATACCCTGGGGGCCCAGTTGGGCTCATCTTT. Residues: CALGDPYPGGPVGLIF.

Points on this clone: TCRdb's entry gives the protein of a much larger clone, which mismatches this DNA's translation at residue 14, likely from a read error; the protein reported here is translated from the DNA. The gene calls are TRDV1 and TRDJ1; 10 bases fit TRDD3. TCRdb does not report a J gene; here it was assigned by matching the DNA to germline references. Germline V gene lookup returns CDR1 TSWWSYY and CDR2 QGS. This CDR3 comprises 19 residues. Trimming at V came to 5 bases and at J to 3 bases, leaving 18 bases not matched to a gene. The CDR3 nucleotides read TGTGCTCTTGGGATCCTTTCCCGTACTGGGGGATGCGACGCCGATAAACTCATCTTT. Protein sequence: CALGILSRTGGCDADKLIF.

At least ten counts were recorded for this clone. V is TRDV1 and J is TRDJ1; TRDD3 agrees at 9 bases. There are 16 residues in the CDR3. Per the germline V gene, CDR1 is TSWWSYY and CDR2 is QGS. V was clipped by 7 bases and J by 1 base; unmatched bases: 10. CDR3 loop: CALATWGIFSTDKLIF. In DNA, the CDR3 is TGTGCTCTTGCCACCTGGGGGATCTTTTCCACCGATAAACTCATCTTT.

As concerns this clone: This sequence is one base from a far larger clone and is likely a read error. Other nucleotide sequences from this sample produce the same CDR3. V usage is TRDV1 and J usage is TRDJ1; D possibly uses TRDD2 or TRDD3 (6 bases each). Here the J gene was assigned by germline matching of the DNA, as TCRdb has none. Germline lookup yields CDR1 TSWWSYY and CDR2 QGS. The length of the CDR3 is 21 residues. The V end lost 3 bases, the J end lost 1 base, and 30 bases lay between the germline ends. The CDR3 sequence is CALGENFLIGTGRVCTDKLIF. CDR3 sequence (DNA): TGTGCTCTTGGGGAGAACTTCCTTATCGGGACTGGGAGAGTGTGCACCGATAAACTCATCTTT.

This clone was counted many times. As DNA, the CDR3 is TGTGCCTGTGACACCCTACTGGGGGAGAGGTACACCGATAAACTCATCTTT. Residues: CACDTLLGERYTDKLIF. The chain joins TRDV2 to TRDJ1, with TRDD3 identical over 9 bases. With V trimmed by 0 bases and J by 0 bases, 7 bases remained unmatched. Germline CDR1 reads GEAIGNYY; CDR2 reads EKD. This CDR3 is 17 amino acids long.

A remark on this clone: This likely stems from a read error, as it lies one base from a far larger clone. This sample also contains other DNA sequences that code for the same CDR3. The chain links TRDV1 to TRDJ1, with D maybe TRDD3 (6 bases). CDR1 is TSWWSYY, CDR2 QGS, per germline. The CDR3 extends over 14 amino acids. In nucleotides, the CDR3 is TGTGCCCTTGGGGATGCTGCCTACACCGATAAACTCATCTTT. Translation: CALGDAAYTDKLIF.

This clone was detected a few times. This sequence is one base from a far larger clone and is likely a read error. Other nucleotide sequences from this sample produce the same CDR3. J is TRDJ1 and V is TRDV1; TRDD3 is a possible D gene (6 bases). Here the J gene came from matching the DNA to germline, since TCRdb omits it. Per germline, CDR1 TSWWSYY and CDR2 QGS. This CDR3 has 17 residues. V shed 5 bases and J shed 7 bases, with 26 bases lying between them. The CDR3 sequence: CALGTPSVSGEVGKLIF. The CDR3 region has the DNA TGTGCTCTTGGGACTCCTAGTGTATCGGGGGAGGTCGGTAAACTCATCTTT.

A note on this clone: The TCRdb protein, from a much larger clone, departs from this DNA's translation at residue 3, likely by read error; the protein shown derives from the DNA. This chain connects TRDV1 to TRDJ1; 12 nucleotides align to TRDD3. TCRdb gives no J gene; it was assigned here by matching the DNA to germline. This CDR3 contains 24 residues. Germline CDR1 and CDR2: TSWWSYY and QGS. The chain's CDR3 is CAPGEPTFFCPNWGIPCYTDKLIF. The CDR3 region has the DNA TGTGCTCCTGGGGAACCCACCTTTTTCTGTCCTAACTGGGGGATACCCTGCTACACCGATAAACTCATCTTT.